This T cell receptor (beta chain) was identified during a study of T cells in Graves' hyperthyroidism and ophthalmopathy. V was trimmed by 0 bases and J by 0 bases, leaving 10 bases between them. The germline gives CDR1 SGHRS, CDR2 YFSETQ. The length of the CDR3 is 15 residues. This clonotype was counted only a few times. RNA transcripts served as the template for amplifying TCR beta CDR3 regions. The HTBI set primed first-round TCR CDR3 RT-PCR. TCRdb reprocessed the multiplex PCR reads with MiXCR, giving one entry per CDR3 protein. The table includes some 490,000 distinct CDR3 sequences, under 25% detected once.

This receptor was taken from an older woman with Graves' ophthalmopathy. This chain connects TRBV5-1 to TRBJ2-7; D call uncertain. Sequences were obtained from blood. CDR3 DNA sequence: TGCGCCAGCAGCTTGGTAGGACGGAGCTCCTACGAGCAGTACTTC. Amino acid sequence: CASSLVGRSSYEQYF.